This TCR beta chain is drawn from a study of shared clonotypes between healthy human individuals. Memory CD4+ cells were the fraction left after CD45RA+ naive selection. J gave up 3 bases and V 5 bases, and 5 bases lay outside the gene matches. Germline assignment: CDR1 MDHEN and CDR2 SYDVKM. This CDR3 comprises 16 residues. Sequenced by immunoSEQ multiplex PCR; TCRdb stores in-frame clones only, minus some. The table records approximately 1.4 million clones, approximately 98% of them present only once. The chain joins TRBV28 to TRBJ1-5, with 12 bases lining up with TRBD1. The source of this sequence is a man younger than 40 in good health. The specimen sequenced was naive CD4+ T cells sorted from blood. The subset here: CD45RA+ positively selected. Here the CDR3 DNA reads TGTGCCAGCAGTCCCGGGACAGGGGGCCTCAATCAGCCCCAGCATTTT. The encoded protein is CASSPGTGGLNQPQHF.